Shown below are 21 T cell receptor beta chains from a single sample sequenced in a study of cytomegalovirus exposure and HLA in healthy donors. Primers included in the PCR were 60 Vbeta and 13 Jbeta primers. TCRdb's copy holds only in-frame clones and misses some; the assay was immunoSEQ multiplex PCR. The top ten hold approximately 2.3% of the sample, which has around 140,000 clones, 70% to 85% seen once. The sample was PBMCs. Receptors were obtained from a male donor in good health and CMV-seronegative.

The rearrangement links TRBV5-8 to TRBJ2-3; D gene unclear. Germline V CDR1 and CDR2: SGHTS, YDEGEE. The CDR3 runs 15 residues. The V end lost 6 bases, the J end lost 0 bases, and 14 bases lay between the germline ends. The chain's CDR3 is CASTRSVPSTDTQYF. CDR3 in DNA: TGTGCCAGCACGCGGTCGGTCCCCAGCACAGATACGCAGTATTTT.

This chain uses TRBV5-1 with TRBJ2-7; D is perhaps TRBD1 (5 bases). Germline CDR1 and CDR2: SGHRS and YFSETQ. V was shortened by 4 bases and J by 3 bases, with 17 bases between the two germline ends. The CDR3 extends over 15 amino acids. The CDR3 spells CASSRRPGSGYEQYF. The CDR3 coding sequence is TGCGCCAGCAGCCGACGCCCAGGGTCGGGCTACGAGCAGTACTTC.

A word on this clone: Different DNA sequences within this sample yield the same CDR3. V is TRBV6-5 and J is TRBJ2-7; D possibly corresponds to TRBD1 (6 bases). Germline loops: CDR1 MNHEY, CDR2 SVGAGI. The ends were cut back, 7 bases at V and 4 bases at J, with 8 bases in the middle. The CDR3 loop spans 11 amino acids. CDR3 nucleotide sequence: TGTGCCAGCACCAGGGGATACGAGCAGTACTTC. Its protein product is CASTRGYEQYF.

CDR3 nucleotides: TGTGCCATCAGGGGGCCTAGCGGGAGTTACGCCGGGGAGCTGTTTTTT. It codes for CAIRGPSGSYAGELFF. The V and J genes are TRBV10-3 and TRBJ2-2, with 10 bases aligning to TRBD2. CDR1 and CDR2 (germline): ENHRY, SYGVKD. The junction had 10 bases not matched to a gene; V was cut back by 6 bases and J by 6 bases. The CDR3 consists of 16 residues.

The chain uses TRBV30 and TRBJ2-7; the D gene is possibly TRBD2 (5 bases). Per the germline V gene, CDR1 is GTSNPN and CDR2 is SVGIG (reference sequence). With 3 bases removed from V and 3 bases from J, the gap between germline ends came to 12 bases. This CDR3 region has 13 residues. The CDR3 DNA sequence: TGTGCCTGGAGCCCGGGCGGGCTCTACGAGCAGTACTTC. Translated, it gives CAWSPGGLYEQYF.

CDR3 residues: CASSLVASGDGWTQYF. The CDR3 nucleotides read TGCGCCAGCAGCTTGGTGGCTAGCGGGGATGGTTGGACCCAGTACTTC. This rearrangement joins TRBV5-1 to TRBJ2-5; the match to TRBD2 covers 9 bases. V dropped 0 bases and J dropped 7; count of bases not matched to a gene: 10. CDR3 length equals 16 residues. Germline CDR1 SGHRS, CDR2 YFSETQ.

The rearrangement uses TRBV30 and TRBJ2-7; 7 bases are shared with TRBD2. V lost 4 bases and J lost 2; bases outside the gene matches: 5. The CDR3 is 13 amino acids. CDR1 and CDR2 from the germline V gene are GTSNPN and SVGIG (reference sequence). For the CDR3, the DNA is TGTGCCTGGAATGCGGGGGTCGCCTACGAGCAGTACTTC. Translating gives CAWNAGVAYEQYF.

A single count supports this clone. The V and J genes are TRBV11-3 and TRBJ2-7, with unresolved D. The germline V gene encodes CDR1 SGHNT and CDR2 YENEEA. The CDR3 runs to 13 residues. The V gene lost 4 bases and the J gene lost 1 base, with 8 bases spanning the gap. The CDR3 spells CASSYIHSYEQYF. The DNA for the CDR3 is TGTGCCAGCAGCTACATCCATTCCTACGAGCAGTACTTC. The entire variable domain, with the rest obtained from reference TRBV11-3 and TRBJ2-7, is as follows: EAGVVQSPRYKIIEKKQPVAFWCNPISGHNTLYWYLQNLGQGPELLIRYENEEAVDDSQLPKDRFSAERLKGVDSTLKIQPAELGDSAVYLCASSYIHSYEQYFGPGTRLTVT.

This clone was seen only once. The chain is built from TRBV15 and TRBJ2-2; TRBD2 aligns across 9 bases. Germline V gives CDR1 LNHNV, CDR2 YYDKDF (reference sequence). The V gene end was trimmed by 3 bases and the J gene end by 6 bases; junction bases not matched to a gene: 14. This CDR3 contains 18 residues. The chain's CDR3 is CATSSYNRGLAVPGELFF. In DNA, the CDR3 is TGTGCCACCAGCAGCTACAATAGGGGACTAGCAGTCCCCGGGGAGCTGTTTTTT.

CDR3 sequence (DNA): TGTGCCAGCAGCACGAGAGGGGACAGTGGGACCTACGAGCAGTACTTC. As protein: CASSTRGDSGTYEQYF. V is TRBV7-6 and J is TRBJ2-7; 7 bases are shared with TRBD1. The CDR3 is 16 residues long. Germline CDR1 is SGHVS and CDR2 is FNYEAQ. With 5 bases clipped from V and 2 bases from J, the junction kept 12 bases outside the gene matches.

The rearrangement links TRBV4-3 to TRBJ1-6; perhaps TRBD1 as D (5 bases). Germline CDR1 and CDR2: LGHNA and YSLEER. The germline V and J ends were trimmed by 1 base and 8 bases, with 15 bases remaining between them. The CDR3 runs to 16 residues. The DNA for the CDR3 is TGCGCCAGCAGCCAAGTTACTGGCAGGGTAGATTCACCCCTCCACTTT. Translation gives CASSQVTGRVDSPLHF.

The chain employs TRBV5-6 and TRBJ2-7; a possible D gene is TRBD1 (6 bases). The CDR3 has 14 amino acids. V was trimmed by 3 bases and J by 2 bases, leaving 12 bases between them. CDR1 SGHDT and CDR2 YYEEEE come from the germline V gene. The DNA for the CDR3 is TGTGCCAGCAGCTGGGACAACCAACCCTACGAGCAGTACTTC. It is translated as CASSWDNQPYEQYF.

This sequence joins TRBV4-3 and TRBJ2-2; tentative D call: TRBD1 (5 bases). V lost 4 bases and J 2 bases, leaving 14 bases between the germline ends. Germline V gene sequence: CDR1 LGHNA, CDR2 YSLEER. This CDR3 has 16 amino acids. In DNA, the CDR3 is TGCGCCAGCAGCCCTCGCGTGACAGAAAACACCGGGGAGCTGTTTTTT. It specifies CASSPRVTENTGELFF.

This chain links TRBV5-5 with TRBJ2-7; TRBD1 matches 7 bases. With 1 base clipped from V and 3 bases from J, the junction kept 4 bases outside the gene matches. The germline CDR1 and CDR2 sequences are SGHKS and YYEKEE (reference sequence). There are 14 residues in the CDR3. CDR3 DNA: TGTGCCAGCAGCTTGCTAGGGGACAGCTACGAGCAGTACTTC. This gives the protein CASSLLGDSYEQYF.

This chain links TRBV6-5 with TRBJ1-4; TRBD1 aligns across 7 bases. This CDR3 spans 13 amino acids. V was pared by 2 bases and J by 8 bases, with 2 bases of the junction left unmatched. From germline, CDR1 is MNHEY and CDR2 SVGAGI. The CDR3 sequence is CASSYPDREKLFF. The DNA of the CDR3 is TGTGCCAGCAGTTACCCGGACAGGGAAAAACTGTTTTTT.

The chain recombines TRBV5-1 with TRBJ1-4; D might be TRBD1 (5 bases). The CDR3 is 14 residues long. Deletions cut 5 bases from V and 9 bases from J, with 17 bases between. Germline CDR1 and CDR2: SGHRS and YFSETQ. The CDR3 here is CASSVVGAEKKLFF. CDR3 nucleotide sequence: TGCGCCAGCAGTGTCGTAGGGGCTGAGAAAAAACTGTTTTTT.

The chain employs TRBV21-1 and TRBJ2-1; TRBD2 was called by the table and not checked on the DNA. TRBV21-1 is shown as a pseudogene. The CDR3 contains 21 residues. The CDR3 protein is CASSKGFRRAGGPLMQNEQFF. In DNA form, the CDR3 reads TGTGCCAGCAGCAAAGGGTTCAGACGAGCGGGAGGGCCGCTGATGCAAAATGAGCAGTTCTTC.

This chain uses TRBV5-1 with TRBJ2-5; maybe TRBD1 (6 bases). Germline CDR1 and CDR2: SGHRS and YFSETQ. Trimming cost V 3 bases and J 10 bases, with 16 bases left between them. The CDR3 totals 13 residues. Here the CDR3 DNA reads TGCGCCAGCAGCTGGGACAATTCTCCCAACCAGTACTTC. Its protein product is CASSWDNSPNQYF. The variable domain in full, completed from reference TRBV5-1 and TRBJ2-5, reads KAGVTQTPRYLIKTRGQQVTLSCSPISGHRSVSWYQQTPGQGLQFLFEYFSETQRNKGNFPGRFSGRQFSNSRSEMNVSTLELGDSALYLCASSWDNSPNQYFGPGTRLLVL.

This clone was seen a handful of times. The chain carries TRBV5-4 and TRBJ2-7; TRBD2 agrees at 11 bases. CDR3 length: 16 residues. J was trimmed by 5 bases and V by 0 bases; bases with no gene match: 7. Looked up from germline, CDR1 is SGHNT and CDR2 is YYREEE (reference sequence). The CDR3 protein is CASSLASGRFSDEQYF. CDR3 nucleotide sequence: TGTGCCAGCAGCTTGGCTAGCGGGAGGTTTAGCGACGAGCAGTACTTC.

The V gene is TRBV7-2, the J gene TRBJ2-1; TRBD2 matches 7 bases. V trimming: 0 bases; J trimming: 6 bases; junction bases outside the gene matches: 5. Germline assignment: CDR1 SGHTA and CDR2 FQGNSA. The CDR3 contains 15 residues. The CDR3 here is CASSLAPLAANEQFF. DNA for the CDR3: TGTGCCAGCAGCTTAGCCCCGCTAGCGGCCAATGAGCAGTTCTTC.

The chain joins TRBV28 to TRBJ2-3; perhaps TRBD2 as D (5 bases). V was cut by 7 bases and J by 3 bases, with 20 bases left in between. Germline CDR1 is MDHEN and CDR2 is SYDVKM. The CDR3 is 16 amino acids. The CDR3 here is CASTVYRAGGTDTQYF. The CDR3 DNA follows: TGTGCCAGCACCGTTTATAGGGCGGGTGGTACAGATACGCAGTATTTT. The full variable domain, with the rest looked up from reference TRBV28 and TRBJ2-3, is DVKVTQSSRYLVKRTGEKVFLECVQDMDHENMFWYRQDPGLGLRLIYFSYDVKMKEKGDIPEGYSVSREKKERFSLILESASTNQTSMYLCASTVYRAGGTDTQYFGPGTRLTVL.